The 8 T cell receptor beta chains below come from one sample, sequenced in a study of blood T cells in healthy people across ages. A second PCR of about 7 to 12 cycles used a sample-barcoded 5' primer and a J-beta primer mix. TCRdb redid the calling of the 5' RACE reads with MiXCR, one entry per CDR3 protein. This table has some 1.4 million distinct CDR3 sequences, approximately 40% appearing once. The sample consisted of blood. The receptors originated from a woman aged 18-30 years in good health.

In DNA, the CDR3 is TGTGCCAGCAGTGTAATGGGACTAGCGGGGGGCAATGAGCAGTTCTTC. It is translated as CASSVMGLAGGNEQFF. The chain employs TRBV6-1 and TRBJ2-1; 15 nucleotides align to TRBD2. With V trimmed by 4 bases and J by 6 bases, 4 bases remained unmatched. The CDR3 consists of 16 residues. CDR1 MNHNS and CDR2 SASEGT come from the germline V gene.

V and J are TRBV7-8 and TRBJ1-2, with D unclear. The CDR3 runs to 16 residues. V was clipped by 0 bases and J by 0 bases, with 11 bases between them. Germline V gene lookup returns CDR1 SGHVS and CDR2 FQNEAQ. CDR3 bases: TGTGCCAGCAGCTTAGCTGGGGTCAGCACTAACTATGGCTACACCTTC. Residues: CASSLAGVSTNYGYTF. Full variable domain (missing parts from reference TRBV7-8 and TRBJ1-2): GAGVSQSPRYKVAKRGQDVALRCDPISGHVSLFWYQQALGQGPEFLTYFQNEAQLDKSGLPSDRFFAERPEGSVSTLKIQRTQQEDSAVYLCASSLAGVSTNYGYTFGSGTRLTVV.

The chain is built from TRBV30 and TRBJ2-7; TRBD1 matches at 7 bases. This CDR3 is 15 amino acids long. Germline values: CDR1 GTSNPN, CDR2 SVGIG (reference sequence). The V gene end was trimmed by 3 bases and the J gene end by 7 bases; junction bases not matched to a gene: 15. The CDR3 nucleotides are TGTGCCTGGAGACGGGACAGCATGCCCTACAATGAGCAGTACTTC. This translates into CAWRRDSMPYNEQYF.

There are a few counts of this clonotype. The chain is built from TRBV28 and TRBJ2-7, with TRBD1 matching 10 bases. V lost 6 bases to trimming and J lost 0 bases; unmatched junction nucleotides: 11. CDR1 MDHEN and CDR2 SYDVKM come from the germline V gene. This CDR3 has 17 residues. The CDR3 sequence: CASRRDRGTKASYEQYF. CDR3 sequence (DNA): TGTGCCAGCAGACGGGACAGGGGCACCAAGGCCTCCTACGAGCAGTACTTC.

The chain is built from TRBV9 and TRBJ1-2; D might be TRBD1 (6 bases). This CDR3 contains 15 residues. Germline loops: CDR1 SGDLS, CDR2 YYNGEE. V was trimmed by 4 bases and J by 7 bases, leaving 20 bases between them. The chain's CDR3 is CASSPRGSSIGGYTF. The CDR3 nucleotides read TGTGCCAGCAGCCCGAGGGGGTCATCGATCGGTGGCTACACCTTC.

This clonotype came up a few times. The genes are TRBV21-1 and TRBJ2-4. TRBV21-1 is flagged as a pseudogene. The CDR3 spans 16 residues. The CDR3 region has the DNA TGTGCCAGCAGCAATCGGTCGACCCAAGCCAAAAACATTCAGTACTTC. Residues: CASSNRSTQAKNIQYF.

This clonotype has only a few counts. The chain combines TRBV4-1 with TRBJ2-3; 10 bases fit TRBD2. Germline CDR1 reads MGHRA; CDR2 reads YSYEKL. J lost 4 bases, V lost 1 base, and 8 bases had no gene match. The CDR3 runs 17 residues. In nucleotides, the CDR3 is TGCGCCAGCAGCCAAGGGGGTAGCGGGAGGAGGGCAGATACGCAGTATTTT. Translating it yields CASSQGGSGRRADTQYF.

Many counts were recorded for this clonotype. This chain uses TRBV29-1 with TRBJ1-2; TRBD1 is a possible D gene (6 bases). The germline CDR1 and CDR2 sequences are SQVTM and ANQGSEA. V was cut by 5 bases and J by 4 bases, with 11 bases left in between. The CDR3 contains 12 residues. The CDR3 coding sequence is TGCAGCGTTAGAGGGGGGGGCTATGGCTACACCTTC. Protein sequence: CSVRGGGYGYTF.